This T cell receptor beta chain was found in a study of blood T cell repertoires in COVID-19. The wider study: COVID-19 samples from acute and convalescent phases originated in the United States, Italy and Spain. T cells, B-cell-depleted T cells, or PBMCs supplied cDNA or gDNA.

In the source study's methods: Using reference gene primer amplification, nucleated cell counts were estimated. TCRdb's copy holds only in-frame clones and misses some; the assay was immunoSEQ multiplex PCR. V and J calls and clone size come straight from that table; D and trimming were deduced from the DNA. The sample yields some 160,000 clones, around three quarters seen once. Per the germline V gene, CDR1 is MGHDK and CDR2 is SYGVNS. Trimming cost V 2 bases and J 4 bases, with 9 bases left between them. This CDR3 has 15 residues. Material: peripheral blood. The rearrangement joins TRBV25-1 to TRBJ1-6; possibly TRBD1 for D (6 bases). This clonotype was sampled from a man aged 55 to 70 with acute or convalescent COVID-19. The CDR3 region has the DNA TGTGCCAGCAGTGAAGGACAGATTTATAATTCACCCCTCCACTTT. Translating it yields CASSEGQIYNSPLHF.